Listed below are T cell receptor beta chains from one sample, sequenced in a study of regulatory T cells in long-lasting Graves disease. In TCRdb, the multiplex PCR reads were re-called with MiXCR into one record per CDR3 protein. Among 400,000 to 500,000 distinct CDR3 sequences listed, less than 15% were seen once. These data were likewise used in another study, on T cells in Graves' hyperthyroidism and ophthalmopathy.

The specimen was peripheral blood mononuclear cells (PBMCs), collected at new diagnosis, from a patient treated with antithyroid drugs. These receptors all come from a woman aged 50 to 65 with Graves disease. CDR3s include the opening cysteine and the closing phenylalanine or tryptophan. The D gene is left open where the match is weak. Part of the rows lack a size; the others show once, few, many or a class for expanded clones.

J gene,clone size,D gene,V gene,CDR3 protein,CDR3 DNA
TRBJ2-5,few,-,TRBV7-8,CASSLIREEETQYF,TGTGCCAGCAGCTTAATCAGGGAAGAGGAGACCCAGTACTTC
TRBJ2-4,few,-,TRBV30,CAWSVGDENIQYF,TGTGCCTGGAGTGTCGGAGACGAAAACATTCAGTACTTC
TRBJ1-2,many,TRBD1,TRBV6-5,CASSYGTVYGYTF,TGTGCCAGCAGTTACGGGACAGTTTATGGCTACACCTTC
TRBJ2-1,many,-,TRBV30,CAWSVLGNEQFF,TGTGCCTGGAGTGTATTAGGCAATGAGCAGTTCTTC
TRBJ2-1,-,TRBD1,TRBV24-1,CATSDLGQGTRNEQFF,TGTGCCACCAGTGATTTGGGACAGGGGACACGGAATGAGCAGTTCTTC
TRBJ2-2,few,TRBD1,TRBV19,CASSPQGVGTGELFF,TGTGCCAGTAGCCCTCAGGGGGTCGGCACCGGGGAGCTGTTTTTT
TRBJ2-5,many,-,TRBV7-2,CASSLLASEETQYF,TGTGCCAGCAGCTTATTGGCTAGCGAAGAGACCCAGTACTTC
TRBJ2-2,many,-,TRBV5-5,CASSLLDANTGELFF,TGTGCCAGCAGCTTGTTAGACGCTAACACCGGGGAGCTGTTTTTT
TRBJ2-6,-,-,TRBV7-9,CASSLGRSSYSGANVLTF,TGTGCCAGCAGCTTAGGAAGGAGTTCGTACTCTGGGGCCAACGTCCTGACTTTC
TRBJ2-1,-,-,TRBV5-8,CASSLLLAEYNEQFF,TGTGCCAGCAGCTTGCTACTAGCTGAGTACAATGAGCAGTTCTTC
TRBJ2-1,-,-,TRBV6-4,CASSTSRERIGEQFF,TGTGCCAGCAGTACATCTCGGGAAAGAATTGGCGAGCAGTTCTTC
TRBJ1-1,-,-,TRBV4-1,CASSPWPGDTEAFF,TGCGCCAGCAGCCCCTGGCCAGGGGACACTGAAGCTTTCTTT
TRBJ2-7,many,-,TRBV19,CASSHSRRGSEQYF,TGTGCCAGTAGCCACTCCCGAAGGGGGTCCGAGCAGTACTTC
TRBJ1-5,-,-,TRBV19,CASSGSPSNQPQHF,TGTGCCAGTAGTGGCAGCCCTAGCAATCAGCCCCAGCATTTT
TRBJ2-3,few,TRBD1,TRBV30,CAWIDRGRGVSTDTQYF,TGTGCCTGGATCGACAGGGGACGTGGTGTGAGCACAGATACGCAGTATTTT
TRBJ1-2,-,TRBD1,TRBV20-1,CSAREGQGSMASTF,TGCAGTGCTAGAGAGGGACAGGGTAGTATGGCTAGCACCTTC
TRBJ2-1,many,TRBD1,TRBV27,CASSQPYRGIGYNEQFF,TGTGCCAGCAGTCAACCCTACAGGGGAATAGGCTACAATGAGCAGTTCTTC
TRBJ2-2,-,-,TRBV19,CASRVNEGTGELFF,TGTGCCAGTAGGGTAAATGAGGGCACCGGGGAGCTGTTTTTT
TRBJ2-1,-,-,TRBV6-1,CASSPTGPRDSEQFF,TGTGCCAGCAGCCCCACCGGACCCCGGGATTCAGAGCAGTTCTTC
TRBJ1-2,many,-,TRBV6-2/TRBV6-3,CASSYGSGKGYTF,TGTGCCAGCAGTTACGGTTCGGGGAAGGGCTACACCTTC
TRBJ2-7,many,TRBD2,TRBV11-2,CASSLDGRAYEQYF,TGTGCCAGCAGCTTAGACGGGAGGGCCTACGAGCAGTACTTC